This TCR beta chain was sequenced during a study of vaccination and CD4 T cells after COVID-19 (dated 2022 in TCRdb). Context from the whole study: The convalescent cohort comprised six males and four females, including two Hispanic individuals, seven Caucasians, two Asians and one multiracial person. Two doses of either the Pfizer-BioNTech BNT162b2 vaccine (n=8) or the Moderna mRNA-1273 vaccine (n=2) were administered to participants. Overlapping spike peptide pools from SARS-CoV-2 and from the common cold coronaviruses HCoV-NL63, HCoV-OC43 and HCoV-229E were used as culture stimuli. At the TCR clonotype level, an earlier paper using these donors assessed memory CD4+ T cell crossreactivity between SARS-CoV-2 and common cold coronavirus spike proteins. Post-COVID blood samples from convalescent patients were collected a median of approximately 93 days after diagnosis, with a range of roughly 30 to 170 days. Control cultures received a CEFX viral epitope pool as the positive control, an HIV-1 Nef peptide pool as the negative control, or no peptide. Post-vaccine blood samples were obtained a median of around 74 days after the second vaccine dose, with a range of about 14 to 241 days. The spike-specific CD4+ TCR repertoire was compared before and after mRNA vaccination in 10 to 11 COVID-19 convalescent patients and a handful of infection-naive healthy vaccine recipients. The paper as a whole reports these results and caveats: Of the vaccine-specific clones in convalescent patients, 304 of 307, or nearly all, reacted only to SARS-CoV-2 spike and did not cross-react with common cold coronaviruses. Only a relatively small number of convalescent patients were included in the study, and early timepoints following natural infection were not analyzed. In convalescent patients, a median roughly 85% of post-vaccine SARS-CoV-2-reactive clones were detected only after vaccination, suggesting vaccine-specific priming. An increase in the median number of SARS-CoV-2-reactive clonotypes from approximately 20 after infection to a few dozen after vaccination was observed, but the change was not found to be significant.

Concerning this clonotype itself: It lacks a known antigen. No much larger clone exists at a distance of one base, and base qualities are not known.

The treatment or condition label, read with the paper, signifies: roughly nine-day PBMC culture with coronavirus spike peptide pools or control peptides (ViraFEST assay). CD4+ T cells from unexposed donors were collected before the COVID-19 pandemic (2011-2018). The ViraFEST assay was used in the study, in which antigen-specific T cells were expanded with peptide pools and expanded clonotypes were subsequently identified by TCR sequencing. Each well held 2.2 million or so PBMCs cultured in IMDM containing about 5% human AB serum and around 10 IU/ml IL-2, with 8 to 10 ug/ml peptide pools added. On days 3 and 7, half of the culture medium was replaced with fresh IL-2-containing medium. After 10 days of culture, CD4+ T cells were isolated by negative selection with the EasySep CD4+ T cell isolation kit. As cell numbers permitted, CD4+ T cells from unexposed donors were tested for reactivity to SARS-CoV-2 S and N and to four common cold coronavirus spike pools. Ficoll-Paque Plus gradient centrifugation was used to isolate PBMCs from whole blood, and the isolated PBMCs were then either used fresh or cryopreserved at -140C. Triplicate wells were generally used for each culture condition. Leukapheresis product for the unexposed donors was purchased commercially.

Receptors were amplified or captured by PCR. DNA from cultured CD4+ T cells underwent TCR sequencing with the Oncomine TCR Beta short-read assay at the Johns Hopkins FTIC core. The QIAamp micro DNA kit was used to extract genomic DNA from the cultured CD4+ T cells. Oncomine TCR Beta libraries made from cultured CD4+ T cells were pooled using unique dual indexes and sequenced on an Illumina iSeq 100. The published analysis was carried out like this. Non-productive sequences were removed, and CDR3s not starting with C, not ending with F or W, or shorter than 7 amino acids were discarded. Antigen-specific clonotypes were identified using the MANAFEST web application through comparison of peptide-stimulated wells with reference and other culture wells. Positive clones required FDR below 0.05, an odds ratio above 5, and productive frequency above 0.1% in at least two of three replicate wells. Clonotypes that were significantly expanded in both SARS-CoV-2 spike wells and at least one common cold coronavirus spike condition were defined as cross-reactive. Levenshtein distances (stringdist) and unrooted phylogenetic trees (ape) in R version 3.6.1 were used to assess CDR3 homology. TCRdb reworked the public reads: Q25 trimming with fastp, MiXCR clone assembly, productive beta chains retained. Identical CDR3 proteins give one entry, which carries the most common genes and DNA. The V and J calls come from TCRdb's annotation, not from the publication. Recorded for this sample are about 7,900 distinct CDR3 sequences; 32% of them occurred a single time. The ten largest clones represent approximately 15% of the sample.

This TCR was recovered from a human donor in good health. The material sequenced was CD4+ T cells from blood, cultured in vitro.

This receptor carries the CDR3 CASSLPGRGYTF. At the DNA level, the sequence is TGTGCCAGCAGCCTACCCGGGCGGGGCTACACCTTC. The rearranged chain carries TRBV28 and TRBJ1-2; no D gene call is confident. Trimming removed 6 bases from V and 8 bases from J, leaving 13 bases between the germline ends. CDR1 and CDR2 are drawn from the germline V gene: MDHEN, SYDVKM. The CDR3 contains 12 residues, cysteine and phenylalanine counted. Only CDR3 DNA remains: 36 bases, in frame from the first base.